These 10 T cell receptor beta chains came from one sample sequenced in a study of T cell repertoires in cytomegalovirus infection. TCRdb independently ran MiXCR on the reads; one entry per CDR3 protein. The data show more than 400,000 distinct CDR3 sequences, around 27% seen once. The specimen was PBMCs. These receptors were collected from a human donor in good health (CMV status not recorded). Some clones in this sample may be carry-over from other donors' samples.

V gene TRBV5-1 combines with J gene TRBJ1-4; D gene uncertain. Germline V CDR1 and CDR2: SGHRS, YFSETQ. V was pared by 4 bases and J by 3 bases, with 16 bases between. This CDR3 has 16 amino acids. Here the CDR3 reads CASSPRPAGANEKLFF. The DNA for the CDR3 is TGCGCCAGCAGCCCCAGACCCGCCGGAGCTAATGAAAAACTGTTTTTT.

This clonotype was seen more than once but under ten times. The chain couples TRBV6-1 to TRBJ2-2; D could derive from TRBD1 or TRBD2 (6 bases each). V shed 10 bases and J shed 4 bases, with 19 bases lying between them. CDR3 size: 15 residues. Germline V gene sequence: CDR1 MNHNS, CDR2 SASEGT. The CDR3 loop is CAIPLGGLATGELFF. CDR3 DNA sequence: TGTGCCATCCCCCTGGGGGGCCTGGCCACCGGGGAGCTGTTTTTT.

The rearrangement joins TRBV15 to TRBJ1-6; tentatively, D is TRBD1 (5 bases). V lost 0 bases and J lost 9, with 12 bases in between. CDR3 length: 15 residues. The germline gives CDR1 LNHNV, CDR2 YYDKDF (reference sequence). CDR3 coding DNA: TGTGCCACCAGCAGAGAGGGACCGGGTGGTTCACCCCTCCACTTT. Translating gives CATSREGPGGSPLHF. The full variable domain, completed using reference TRBV15 and TRBJ1-6, is DAMVIQNPRYQVTQFGKPVTLSCSQTLNHNVMYWYQQKSSQAPKLLFHYYDKDFNNEADTPDNFQSRRPNTSFCFLDIRSPGLGDTAMYLCATSREGPGGSPLHFGNGTRLTVT.

J is TRBJ2-3 and V is TRBV7-9; no reliable D call. The length of the CDR3 is 14 residues. CDR1 SEHNR and CDR2 FQNEAQ come from the germline V gene (reference sequence). Trimming took 3 bases from V and 2 from J, leaving 9 bases between them. The CDR3 region has the DNA TGTGCCAGCAGCTTCGACGGAGACACAGATACGCAGTATTTT. Translation gives CASSFDGDTDTQYF.

The rearrangement uses TRBV10-2 and TRBJ1-1; weak D call: TRBD1 (5 bases). Between the trimmed V and J ends, which lost 4 bases and 5 bases, there was a span of 8 bases. The CDR3 extends over 12 amino acids. Per germline, CDR1 WSHSY and CDR2 SAAADI. CDR3 sequence reads: CASSAPGTEAFF. CDR3 sequence (DNA): TGCGCCAGCAGTGCCCCAGGGACTGAAGCTTTCTTT.

The CDR3 reads CSARDLIGATSYEQYF. CDR3 DNA: TGCAGTGCTAGAGATCTGATAGGGGCCACCTCCTACGAGCAGTACTTC. This chain connects TRBV20-1 to TRBJ2-7; tentative D call: TRBD1 (5 bases). Trimming removed 0 bases at V and 0 bases at J, with 15 bases between. Per germline, CDR1 DFQATT and CDR2 SNEGSKA (reference sequence). This CDR3 spans 16 amino acids.

The chain carries TRBV7-2 and TRBJ2-3; the D is unclear. The V gene's germline CDR1 is SGHTA and CDR2 FQGNSA. Trimming cost V 5 bases and J 7 bases, with 10 bases left between them. The CDR3 contains 12 residues. The CDR3 region is CASSPESHTQYF. The CDR3 DNA reads TGTGCCAGCAGCCCCGAAAGTCATACGCAGTATTTT.

This clonotype was detected many times. The rearrangement joins TRBV7-2 to TRBJ2-7, with D hard to call. V was trimmed by 1 base and J by 3 bases, leaving 13 bases between them. Germline values: CDR1 SGHTA, CDR2 FQGNSA. The CDR3 consists of 15 residues. CDR3 sequence reads: CASSLVATSGYEQYF. For the CDR3, the DNA is TGTGCCAGCAGCTTAGTGGCCACCTCAGGCTACGAGCAGTACTTC.

The rearrangement joins TRBV12-5 to TRBJ2-1, with TRBD2 matching 11 bases. CDR1 LGHNT and CDR2 FRNRAP come from the germline V gene. Trimming at V came to 7 bases and at J to 7 bases, leaving 9 bases not matched to a gene. This CDR3 contains 15 residues. CDR3 protein: CASAISGRALNEQFF. The DNA for the CDR3 is TGTGCTAGTGCCATTAGCGGGAGGGCCCTAAATGAGCAGTTCTTC.

This clonotype has a handful of counts. The J gene is TRBJ2-3, the V gene TRBV7-2; D not resolved. The CDR3 spans 12 residues. Germline V gene lookup returns CDR1 SGHTA and CDR2 FQGNSA. V shed 3 bases and J shed 6 bases, with 7 bases lying between them. CDR3 nucleotides: TGTGCCAGCAGCTTTAGGGTGGATACGCAGTATTTT. It specifies CASSFRVDTQYF.